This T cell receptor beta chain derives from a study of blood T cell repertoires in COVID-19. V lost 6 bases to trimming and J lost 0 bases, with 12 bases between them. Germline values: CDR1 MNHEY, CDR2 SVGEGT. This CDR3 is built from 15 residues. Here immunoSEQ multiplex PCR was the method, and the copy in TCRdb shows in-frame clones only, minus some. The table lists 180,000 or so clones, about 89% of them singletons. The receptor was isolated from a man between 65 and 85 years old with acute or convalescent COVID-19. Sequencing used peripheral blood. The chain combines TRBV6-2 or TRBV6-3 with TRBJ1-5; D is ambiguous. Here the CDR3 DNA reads TGTGCCAGCAGCCCCGACATTTATAGCAATCAGCCCCAGCATTTT. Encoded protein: CASSPDIYSNQPQHF.